Below are 22 T cell receptor beta chains sequenced from a single sample in a study of T cells after yellow fever vaccination. TCRdb independently ran MiXCR on the 5' RACE reads; one entry per CDR3 protein. The profile shows more than 300,000 distinct CDR3 sequences, approximately 12% of them singletons. Here the sequenced sample was CD4+ T cells sorted from PBMCs, taken 45 days after the yellow fever booster vaccination. The receptor set was obtained from a man aged 18 to 30 who received the YFV17D yellow fever vaccine.

This clonotype has only a few counts. The V gene is TRBV20-1, the J gene TRBJ1-2; 10 bases match TRBD1. With 6 bases clipped from V and 7 bases from J, the junction kept 8 bases outside the gene matches. The germline V gene has CDR1 DFQATT and CDR2 SNEGSKA (reference sequence). CDR3 length: 13 amino acids. In DNA form, the CDR3 reads TGCAGTGCCATGGGACAGGGGTCGGTTGGCTACACCTTC. This translates into CSAMGQGSVGYTF.

This clonotype was seen many times. V usage is TRBV10-3 and J usage is TRBJ2-1; D unresolved. The CDR3 covers 12 residues. The V gene lost 6 bases and the J gene lost 2 bases, with 5 bases spanning the gap. Germline V lookup: CDR1 ENHRY, CDR2 SYGVKD. DNA of the CDR3: TGTGCCATCAGGGGGACCTACAATGAGCAGTTCTTC. Translating gives CAIRGTYNEQFF.

This chain uses TRBV20-1 with TRBJ2-3; 7 bases line up with TRBD1. V trimming: 3 bases; J trimming: 3 bases; junction bases outside the gene matches: 9. Germline CDR1 reads DFQATT; CDR2 reads SNEGSKA (reference sequence). CDR3 length: 15 amino acids. Written as DNA, the CDR3 is TGCAGTGCTAGGGTAGGGGGCGCCTGGACAGATACGCAGTATTTT. Its translation: CSARVGGAWTDTQYF.

This clonotype was recorded many times. The chain recombines TRBV2 with TRBJ2-1; D not certain. Germline loops: CDR1 SNHLY, CDR2 FYNNEI. V lost 6 bases to trimming and J lost 6 bases, with 12 bases between them. This CDR3 contains 13 residues. The CDR3 protein is CASRGQVGNEQFF. CDR3 DNA: TGTGCCAGCAGAGGGCAGGTCGGCAATGAGCAGTTCTTC.

This clonotype came up a few times. The J gene is TRBJ2-7, the V gene TRBV7-6; TRBD1 or TRBD2 may be the D gene (6 bases each). V was cut by 3 bases and J by 6 bases, with 18 bases left in between. The CDR3 has 15 residues. Germline V gene data show CDR1 as SGHVS and CDR2 as FNYEAQ. The CDR3, as DNA: TGTGCCAGCAGCTTTTCGAATGGGGGGCTGAGCGAGCAGTACTTC. Protein product: CASSFSNGGLSEQYF.

This clonotype has a count of ten or more. The chain carries TRBV10-3 and TRBJ1-2; 11 positions match TRBD1. CDR1 ENHRY and CDR2 SYGVKD come from the germline V gene. The CDR3 sequence is 17 residues long. J gave up 0 bases and V 2 bases, and 5 bases lay outside the gene matches. CDR3: CAISEQGQGAPNYGYTF. The DNA of the CDR3 is TGTGCCATCAGTGAGCAAGGACAGGGGGCTCCTAACTATGGCTACACCTTC.

This clonotype was observed a few times. The chain uses TRBV6-1 and TRBJ1-4, with 9 bases identical to TRBD1. Germline V gene lookup returns CDR1 MNHNS and CDR2 SASEGT. V gave up 5 bases and J gave up 8 bases; unmatched junction bases: 9. The CDR3 contains 15 residues. The CDR3 reads CASSRLQGAEEKLFF. In nucleotides, the CDR3 is TGTGCCAGCAGTCGCTTACAGGGGGCGGAAGAAAAACTGTTTTTT.

This sequence joins TRBV10-3 and TRBJ2-5, with TRBD2 matching 8 bases. CDR1 is ENHRY, CDR2 SYGVKD, per germline. Germline trimming cut 4 bases from V and 1 base from J; bases unmatched to any gene: 2. The CDR3 runs 14 residues. CDR3 bases: TGTGCCATCAGTGCGGGGGGGCGCCAAGAGACCCAGTACTTC. Translating it yields CAISAGGRQETQYF.

In its sample, this clonotype was seen many times. V gene TRBV7-9 combines with J gene TRBJ2-2; unclear D gene. Deletions cut 2 bases from V and 1 base from J, with 5 bases between. Germline V gives CDR1 SEHNR, CDR2 FQNEAQ (reference sequence). This CDR3 region has 14 residues. The CDR3 coding sequence is TGTGCCAGCAGCTTAAACGTGAACACCGGGGAGCTGTTTTTT. As protein: CASSLNVNTGELFF.

This clonotype has more than one count but fewer than ten. One base away lies a much larger clone, so this may be a sequencing read error. The V and J genes are TRBV5-4 and TRBJ1-2; a weak D match, TRBD1 (6 bases). The V gene's germline CDR1 is SGHNT and CDR2 YYREEE (reference sequence). The CDR3 has 13 residues. Trimming took off 4 bases at V and 8 bases at J, with 15 bases between the two ends. CDR3 in DNA: TGTGCCAGCAGCCTCAGGACAGCCGGGGGCTACACCTTC. Its translation: CASSLRTAGGYTF.

This sequence joins TRBV14 and TRBJ2-2; D not certain. Trimming took off 3 bases at V and 6 bases at J, with 11 bases between the two ends. Per germline, CDR1 SGHDN and CDR2 FVKESK. The length of the CDR3 is 14 residues. The CDR3 reads CASSHWAGPGELFF. In DNA form, the CDR3 reads TGTGCCAGCAGCCATTGGGCAGGCCCCGGGGAGCTGTTTTTT.

This clonotype was recorded a few times. The J gene is TRBJ2-1, the V gene TRBV6-5, with D uncertain. The CDR3 loop spans 16 amino acids. The V and J ends lost 2 bases and 0 bases respectively, with 11 bases between them. Germline loops: CDR1 MNHEY, CDR2 SVGAGI. The CDR3 here is CASSYLPESSYNEQFF. DNA of the CDR3: TGTGCCAGCAGTTACCTTCCGGAGAGCTCCTACAATGAGCAGTTCTTC.

The J gene is TRBJ2-5, the V gene TRBV29-1; 7 positions match TRBD2. The length of the CDR3 is 13 residues. CDR1 is SQVTM and CDR2 is ANQGSEA in the germline V gene. After removal of 4 bases from V and 5 bases from J, the junction contained 7 bases not matched to a gene. The CDR3 DNA follows: TGCAGCGTTGGCGGGGGTACACTCGAGACCCAGTACTTC. As protein: CSVGGGTLETQYF. Looking up the rest from reference TRBV29-1 and TRBJ2-5 gives the full variable domain: SAVISQKPSRDICQRGTSLTIQCQVDSQVTMMFWYRQQPGQSLTLIATANQGSEATYESGFVIDKFPISRPNLTFSTLTVSNMSPEDSSIYLCSVGGGTLETQYFGPGTRLLVL.

This clonotype has just a few counts. This chain links TRBV10-3 with TRBJ2-2, with a possible D match to TRBD1 (5 bases). The germline CDR1 and CDR2 sequences are ENHRY and SYGVKD. The V end was cut by 9 bases, the J end by 0 bases, with 14 bases between. The CDR3 is 15 amino acids. CDR3 coding DNA: TGTGCCATTACGAGGACACCCACGAACACCGGGGAGCTGTTTTTT. This encodes CAITRTPTNTGELFF.

The sample holds many counts of this clonotype. The CDR3 DNA reads as TGTGCCAGCGCTGGCGGAGGGGCCAACGTCCTGACTTTC. This gives the protein CASAGGGANVLTF. The rearrangement joins TRBV12-3 or TRBV12-4 to TRBJ2-6; D remains unclear. CDR3 size: 13 residues. V was pared by 8 bases and J by 4 bases, with 9 bases between.

This clonotype was detected ten times or more. The chain couples TRBV6-2 or TRBV6-3 to TRBJ2-7; possibly TRBD1 for D (5 bases). The CDR3 sequence is 13 residues long. CDR1 and CDR2 from the germline V gene are MNHEY and SVGEGT. V shed 6 bases and J shed 2 bases, with 11 bases lying between them. The CDR3: CASRPPDTYEQYV. Written as DNA, the CDR3 is TGTGCCAGCAGGCCCCCGGACACCTACGAGCAGTACGTC.

In its sample, this clonotype was seen a few times. The chain has TRBV18 and TRBJ1-1; D is ambiguous. The CDR3 extends over 14 amino acids. The V gene lost 3 bases and the J gene lost 4 bases, with 12 bases spanning the gap. CDR1 is KGHSH and CDR2 is LQKENI in the germline V gene. For the CDR3, the DNA is TGTGCCAGCTCACCGAGGACGAGGACCACTGAAGCTTTCTTT. This encodes CASSPRTRTTEAFF. The complete variable domain, with remaining parts taken from reference TRBV18 and TRBJ1-1, reads NAGVMQNPRHLVRRRGQEARLRCSPMKGHSHVYWYRQLPEEGLKFMVYLQKENIIDESGMPKERFSAEFPKEGPSILRIQQVVRGDSAAYFCASSPRTRTTEAFFGQGTRLTVV.

V gene TRBV18 combines with J gene TRBJ2-1, with unresolved D. The CDR3 contains 15 residues. V lost 2 bases, J lost 2 bases, and 10 bases lay in between. CDR1 is KGHSH, CDR2 LQKENI, per germline. The CDR3 region has the DNA TGTGCCAGCTCACCAAGGGCGGTGACCTACAATGAGCAGTTCTTC. As protein: CASSPRAVTYNEQFF. Together with reference TRBV18 and TRBJ2-1, the CDR3 gives the full variable domain: NAGVMQNPRHLVRRRGQEARLRCSPMKGHSHVYWYRQLPEEGLKFMVYLQKENIIDESGMPKERFSAEFPKEGPSILRIQQVVRGDSAAYFCASSPRAVTYNEQFFGPGTRLTVL.

This clonotype was seen a handful of times. V is TRBV4-1 and J is TRBJ2-2, with a tentative D call TRBD2 (5 bases). This CDR3 is 14 amino acids long. CDR1 is MGHRA and CDR2 is YSYEKL in the germline V gene. V gave up 7 bases and J gave up 0 bases, with 9 bases separating them. This chain's CDR3 is CASTDYPNTGELFF. CDR3 in DNA: TGCGCCAGCACTGACTACCCGAACACCGGGGAGCTGTTTTTT.

This clonotype was seen a handful of times. This chain connects TRBV27 to TRBJ2-3, with TRBD2 as a possible D gene (7 bases). The germline V and J ends were trimmed by 6 bases and 5 bases, with 18 bases remaining between them. Germline CDR1 reads MNHEY; CDR2 reads SMNVEV (reference sequence). The CDR3 spans 15 residues. The CDR3 DNA reads TGTGCCAGCAGCCATAAAGGCGGGGGCATAGATACGCAGTATTTT. It specifies CASSHKGGGIDTQYF.

There are a few counts of this clonotype. The chain has TRBV12-5 and TRBJ2-7; 9 bases align to TRBD1. The CDR3 loop spans 15 amino acids. Trimming at V came to 6 bases and at J to 2 bases, leaving 8 bases not matched to a gene. Looked up from germline, CDR1 is LGHNT and CDR2 is FRNRAP. CDR3 in amino acids: CASGHRTGVAYEQYV. The CDR3 coding sequence is TGTGCTAGTGGCCACAGGACAGGGGTAGCCTACGAGCAGTACGTC.

The chain couples TRBV19 to TRBJ1-2, with 8 nucleotides matching TRBD1. Trimming took 7 bases from V and 4 from J; bases not matched to a gene: 11. CDR3 length: 15 residues. Germline loops: CDR1 LNHDA, CDR2 SQIVND (reference sequence). CDR3 in DNA: TGTGCCAGTACTCGGCCGGACAGGGCAAGCTATGGCTACACCTTC. This codes for CASTRPDRASYGYTF. The entire variable domain, with the rest obtained from reference TRBV19 and TRBJ1-2, is as follows: DGGITQSPKYLFRKEGQNVTLSCEQNLNHDAMYWYRQDPGQGLRLIYYSQIVNDFQKGDIAEGYSVSREKKESFPLTVTSAQKNPTAFYLCASTRPDRASYGYTFGSGTRLTVV.